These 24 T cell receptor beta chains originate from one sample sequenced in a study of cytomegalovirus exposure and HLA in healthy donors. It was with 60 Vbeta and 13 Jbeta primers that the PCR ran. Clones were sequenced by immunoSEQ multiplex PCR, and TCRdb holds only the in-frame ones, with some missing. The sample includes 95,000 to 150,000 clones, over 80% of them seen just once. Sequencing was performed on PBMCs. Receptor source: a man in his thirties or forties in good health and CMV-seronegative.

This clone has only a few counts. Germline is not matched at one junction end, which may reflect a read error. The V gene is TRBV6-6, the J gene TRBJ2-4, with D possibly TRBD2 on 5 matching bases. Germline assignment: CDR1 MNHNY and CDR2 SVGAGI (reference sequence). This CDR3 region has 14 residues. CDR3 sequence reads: CASSYSFEGNSQYF. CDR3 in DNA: TGTGCCAGCAGTTACTCGTTCGAGGGAAACAGTCAGTACTTC.

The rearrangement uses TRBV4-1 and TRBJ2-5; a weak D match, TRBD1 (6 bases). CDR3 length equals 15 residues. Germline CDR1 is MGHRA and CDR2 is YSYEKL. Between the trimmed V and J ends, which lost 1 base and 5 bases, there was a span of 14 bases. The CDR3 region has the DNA TGCGCCAGCAGCCAAGCGGTGGGGGCTAGGGAGACCCAGTACTTC. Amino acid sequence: CASSQAVGARETQYF.

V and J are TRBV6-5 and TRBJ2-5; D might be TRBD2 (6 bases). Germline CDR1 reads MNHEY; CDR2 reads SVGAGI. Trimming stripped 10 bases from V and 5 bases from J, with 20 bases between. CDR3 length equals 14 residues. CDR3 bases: TGTGCCACCTCGGACGCTTCTGGAGGGGAGACCCAGTACTTC. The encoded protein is CATSDASGGETQYF.

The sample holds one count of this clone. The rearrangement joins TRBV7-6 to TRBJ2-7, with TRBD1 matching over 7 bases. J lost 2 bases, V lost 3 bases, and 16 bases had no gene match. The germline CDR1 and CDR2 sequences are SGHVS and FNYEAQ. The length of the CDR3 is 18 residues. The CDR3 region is CASSLVVSTGTTAYEQYF. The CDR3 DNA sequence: TGTGCCAGCAGCTTGGTAGTTTCGACAGGGACCACCGCCTACGAGCAGTACTTC.

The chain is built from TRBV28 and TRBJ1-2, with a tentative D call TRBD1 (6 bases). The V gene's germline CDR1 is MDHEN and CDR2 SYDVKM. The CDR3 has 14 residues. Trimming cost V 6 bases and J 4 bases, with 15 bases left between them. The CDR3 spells CASRTKQGRYGYTF. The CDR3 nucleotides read TGTGCCAGCAGGACTAAACAGGGACGCTATGGCTACACCTTC.

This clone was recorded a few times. In nucleotides, the CDR3 is TGTGCCAGCAGACCACCGGGACAGTACTACGAGCAGTACTTC. As protein: CASRPPGQYYEQYF. The chain couples TRBV28 to TRBJ2-7, with 7 bases identical to TRBD1. Germline CDR1 and CDR2: MDHEN and SYDVKM. The CDR3 loop spans 14 amino acids. J gave up 3 bases and V 6 bases, and 8 bases lay outside the gene matches.

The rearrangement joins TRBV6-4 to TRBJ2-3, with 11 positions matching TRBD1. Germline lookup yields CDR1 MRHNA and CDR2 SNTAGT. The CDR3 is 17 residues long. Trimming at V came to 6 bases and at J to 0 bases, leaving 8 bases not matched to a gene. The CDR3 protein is CASRRTGGLTSTDTQYF. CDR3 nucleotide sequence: TGTGCCAGCAGGCGGACAGGGGGCCTTACCAGCACAGATACGCAGTATTTT.

CDR3 sequence reads: CASSYGGAAGNEQFF. CDR3 coding DNA: TGTGCCAGCAGTTACGGGGGGGCGGCTGGCAATGAGCAGTTCTTC. The chain joins TRBV6-6 to TRBJ2-1; tentative D call: TRBD2 (7 bases). CDR3 length: 15 amino acids. The germline CDR1 and CDR2 sequences are MNHNY and SVGAGI (reference sequence). The germline V and J ends were trimmed by 2 bases and 6 bases, with 14 bases remaining between them.

The CDR3 DNA reads TGTGCCAGCAGCTGGGGGGACTCCTATGGCTACACCTTC. It translates to CASSWGDSYGYTF. This rearrangement joins TRBV5-6 to TRBJ1-2; D perhaps matches TRBD1 (5 bases). This CDR3 region has 13 residues. V gave up 3 bases and J gave up 4 bases, with 10 bases separating them. Germline V gene lookup returns CDR1 SGHDT and CDR2 YYEEEE.

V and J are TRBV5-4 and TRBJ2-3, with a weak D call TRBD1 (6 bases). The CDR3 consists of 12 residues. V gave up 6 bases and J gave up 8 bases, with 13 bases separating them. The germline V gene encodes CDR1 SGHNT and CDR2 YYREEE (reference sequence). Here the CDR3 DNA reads TGTGCCAGCACCGATCTAGGGGGTACGCAGTATTTT. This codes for CASTDLGGTQYF.

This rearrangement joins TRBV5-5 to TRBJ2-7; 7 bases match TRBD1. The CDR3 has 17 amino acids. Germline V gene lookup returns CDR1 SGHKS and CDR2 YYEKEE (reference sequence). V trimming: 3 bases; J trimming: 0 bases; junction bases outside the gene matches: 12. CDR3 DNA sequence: TGTGCCAGCAGCTCTCCGATTGGACAGGTGAACTCCTACGAGCAGTACTTC. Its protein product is CASSSPIGQVNSYEQYF.

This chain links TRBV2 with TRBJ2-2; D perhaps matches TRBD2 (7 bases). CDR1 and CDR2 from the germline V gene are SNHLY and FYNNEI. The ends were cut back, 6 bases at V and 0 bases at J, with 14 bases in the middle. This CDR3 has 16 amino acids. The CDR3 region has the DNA TGTGCCAGCAGCCGAGGGGGGGCCGCGAACACCGGGGAGCTGTTTTTT. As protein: CASSRGGAANTGELFF.

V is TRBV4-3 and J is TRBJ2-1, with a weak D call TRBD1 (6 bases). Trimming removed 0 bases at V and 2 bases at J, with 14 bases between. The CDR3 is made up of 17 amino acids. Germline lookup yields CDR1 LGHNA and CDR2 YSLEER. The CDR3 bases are TGCGCCAGCAGCCAAGATTTTTCGGCAGGGGCCTACAATGAGCAGTTCTTC. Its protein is CASSQDFSAGAYNEQFF.

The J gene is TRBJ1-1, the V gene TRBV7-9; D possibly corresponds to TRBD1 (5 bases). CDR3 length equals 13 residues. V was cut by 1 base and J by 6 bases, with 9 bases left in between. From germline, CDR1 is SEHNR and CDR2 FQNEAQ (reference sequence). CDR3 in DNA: TGTGCCAGCAGCTTAGAGGCGGGGCCTGAAGCTTTCTTT. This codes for CASSLEAGPEAFF.

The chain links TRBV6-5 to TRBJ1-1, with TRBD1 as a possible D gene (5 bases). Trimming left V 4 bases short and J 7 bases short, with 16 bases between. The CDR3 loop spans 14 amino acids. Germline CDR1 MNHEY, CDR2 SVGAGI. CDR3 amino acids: CASSLGRGEDEAFF. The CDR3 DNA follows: TGTGCCAGCAGTTTAGGCCGAGGGGAGGATGAAGCTTTCTTT.

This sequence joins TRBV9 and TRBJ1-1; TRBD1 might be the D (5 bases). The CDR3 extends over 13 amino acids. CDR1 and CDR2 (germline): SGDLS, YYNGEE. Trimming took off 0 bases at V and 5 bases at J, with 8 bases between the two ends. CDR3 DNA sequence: TGTGCCAGCAGCGTAGGGGGGGAAACTGAAGCTTTCTTT. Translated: CASSVGGETEAFF.

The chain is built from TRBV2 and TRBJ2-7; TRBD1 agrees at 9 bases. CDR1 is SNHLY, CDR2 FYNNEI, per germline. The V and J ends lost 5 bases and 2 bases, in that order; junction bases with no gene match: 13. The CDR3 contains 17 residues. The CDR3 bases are TGTGCCAGCAGTCATCATCCCGACGGGACAGGGACCTACGAGCAGTACTTC. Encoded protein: CASSHHPDGTGTYEQYF.

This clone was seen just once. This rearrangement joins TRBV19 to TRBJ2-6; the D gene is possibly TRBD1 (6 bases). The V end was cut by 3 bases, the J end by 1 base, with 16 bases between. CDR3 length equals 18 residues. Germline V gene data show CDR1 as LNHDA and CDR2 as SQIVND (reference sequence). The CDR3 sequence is CASSIVGRGKSGANVLTF. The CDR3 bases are TGTGCCAGTAGTATTGTAGGCAGGGGAAAATCTGGGGCCAACGTCCTGACTTTC.

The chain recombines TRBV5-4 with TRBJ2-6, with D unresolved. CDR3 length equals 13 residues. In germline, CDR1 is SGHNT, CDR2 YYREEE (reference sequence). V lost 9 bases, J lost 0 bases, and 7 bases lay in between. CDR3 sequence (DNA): TGTGCCACCGCGTACTCTGGGGCCAACGTCCTGACTTTC. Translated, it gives CATAYSGANVLTF. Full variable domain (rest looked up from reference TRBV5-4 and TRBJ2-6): ETGVTQSPTHLIKTRGQQVTLRCSSQSGHNTVSWYQQALGQGPQFIFQYYREEENGRGNFPPRFSGLQFPNYSSELNVNALELDDSALYLCATAYSGANVLTFGAGSRLTVL.

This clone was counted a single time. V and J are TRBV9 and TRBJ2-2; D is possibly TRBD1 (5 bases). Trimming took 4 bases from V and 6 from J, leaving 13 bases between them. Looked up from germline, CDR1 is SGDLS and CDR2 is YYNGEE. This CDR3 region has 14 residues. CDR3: CASSRSGLAGELFF. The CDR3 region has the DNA TGTGCCAGCAGCCGTTCAGGGCTAGCCGGGGAGCTGTTTTTT.

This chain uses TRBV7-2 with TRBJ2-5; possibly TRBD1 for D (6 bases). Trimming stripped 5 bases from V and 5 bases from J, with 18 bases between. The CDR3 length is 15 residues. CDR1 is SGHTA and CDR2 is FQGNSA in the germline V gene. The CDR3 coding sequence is TGTGCCAGCAGCACCCGTCATACAGGGTGGGAGACCCAGTACTTC. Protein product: CASSTRHTGWETQYF.

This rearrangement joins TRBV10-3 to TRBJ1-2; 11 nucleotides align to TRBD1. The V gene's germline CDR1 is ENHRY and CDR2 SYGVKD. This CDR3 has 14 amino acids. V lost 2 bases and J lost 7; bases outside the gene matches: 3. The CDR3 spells CAISEGQGAFGYTF. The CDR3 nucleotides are TGTGCCATCAGTGAGGGACAGGGGGCGTTTGGCTACACCTTC.

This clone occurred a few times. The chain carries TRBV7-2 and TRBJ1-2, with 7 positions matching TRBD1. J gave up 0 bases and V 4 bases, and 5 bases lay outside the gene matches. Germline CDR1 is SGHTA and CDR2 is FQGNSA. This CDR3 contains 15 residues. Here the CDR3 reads CASSSRTGANYGYTF. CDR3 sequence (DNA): TGTGCCAGCAGCTCGAGGACAGGCGCTAACTATGGCTACACCTTC.

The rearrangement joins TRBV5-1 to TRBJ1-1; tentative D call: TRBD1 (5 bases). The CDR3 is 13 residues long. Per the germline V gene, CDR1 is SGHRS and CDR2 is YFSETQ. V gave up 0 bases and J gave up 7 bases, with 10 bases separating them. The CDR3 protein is CASSLGRVSEAFF. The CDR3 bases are TGCGCCAGCAGCTTGGGCAGGGTTAGTGAAGCTTTCTTT.